The table lists the clone carrying this T cell receptor (beta chain) with many counts. Antigen: not known. RNA extraction gave at least 5.5 micrograms of total RNA per sample. Germline trimming cut 3 bases from V and 6 bases from J; bases unmatched to any gene: 3. The CDR3 runs to 13 residues. Germline lookup yields CDR1 MNHEY and CDR2 SMNVEV (reference sequence). The sample comes from a study of blood T cells in healthy people across ages. Through a sample-barcoded 5' primer and a J-beta primer mix, a second PCR was run for 7 to 11 cycles. The yield of each sample was at least 2.5 million CDR3-containing paired-end reads. TCRdb re-derived calls from the 5' RACE reads in MiXCR, one entry per CDR3 protein. The sample holds about 1.8 million distinct CDR3 sequences, roughly 49% seen once. Findings of the study overall: Samples with more naive T cells showed higher observed beta diversity. Comparison with aged donors showed that long-lived donors had more naive CD4+ cells and higher diversity.

The V gene is TRBV27, the J gene TRBJ1-2; 8 bases agree with TRBD1. What was sequenced was blood. This sequence was found in a woman aged 40-49 years in good health. CDR3 residues: CASSLVQGDGYTF. CDR3 DNA: TGTGCCAGCAGTTTGGTACAGGGGGATGGCTACACCTTC.